The clone carrying this TCR beta chain was counted between two and nine times. Its antigen is undetermined. Not a single patient had been given any form of treatment at any point before undergoing thyroid surgery. The CDR3 covers 16 residues. V was clipped by 3 bases and J by 4 bases, with 19 bases between them. In the study's own analysis: A classifier of distant metastasis in papillary thyroid cancer was built from CDR3 differences (across clinicopathological groups). TCRdb re-analyzed the PCR reads using MiXCR. TCRdb, not the authors, supplied the V and J calls. The sample lists approximately 20,000 clones; 20% to 30% were seen once. This sample is part of a study of metastatic and nonmetastatic thyroid tumors. Background on the study: For malignant and benign thyroid patients, tumor or nodule tissue and blood were the sources whose repertoires were compared.

Study-wide results and caveats: Patients with malignant thyroid tumors reportedly had significantly higher TCR beta diversity than those with benign nodules, in blood and tumor.

This TCR came from a male donor with papillary thyroid cancer or a benign thyroid nodule (not recorded which). Some clones in this sample may be carry-over from other donors' samples. Sequencing was done on a sample of blood. This chain joins TRBV12-3 or TRBV12-4 and TRBJ2-7, with D possibly being TRBD1 (6 bases). The CDR3 DNA sequence: TGTGCCAGCAGTTTCCGGACAGTGGGGCGTGGGTACGAGCAGTACTTC. Translation gives CASSFRTVGRGYEQYF.